This T cell receptor (beta chain) was sequenced in a study of blood T cell repertoires in COVID-19. Looking at the study overall: The United States, Italy and Spain were the sources of the acute and convalescent COVID-19 samples. In each case, the material was cDNA or gDNA derived from T cells, B-cell-depleted T cells, or PBMCs.

As handled by the study authors: Scientists estimated how many nucleated cells there were by amplifying reference gene primers. The data were produced by immunoSEQ multiplex PCR, yet TCRdb's version contains in-frame clones alone and is incomplete. D and trimming come from the DNA, and the V and J calls and clone size come from that table. Of around 200,000 clones in the sample, about 88% were seen once. V was clipped by 8 bases and J by 2 bases; unmatched bases: 7. There are 14 residues in the CDR3. Looked up from germline, CDR1 is LNHDA and CDR2 is SQIVND (reference sequence). This receptor was obtained from a woman older than 75 with acute or convalescent COVID-19. V gene TRBV19 combines with J gene TRBJ2-3; the match to TRBD1 covers 7 bases. The sample taken for sequencing was peripheral blood. The CDR3 protein is CASRLQGSTDTQYF. The CDR3 DNA follows: TGTGCCAGTCGCTTACAGGGGTCCACAGATACGCAGTATTTT.